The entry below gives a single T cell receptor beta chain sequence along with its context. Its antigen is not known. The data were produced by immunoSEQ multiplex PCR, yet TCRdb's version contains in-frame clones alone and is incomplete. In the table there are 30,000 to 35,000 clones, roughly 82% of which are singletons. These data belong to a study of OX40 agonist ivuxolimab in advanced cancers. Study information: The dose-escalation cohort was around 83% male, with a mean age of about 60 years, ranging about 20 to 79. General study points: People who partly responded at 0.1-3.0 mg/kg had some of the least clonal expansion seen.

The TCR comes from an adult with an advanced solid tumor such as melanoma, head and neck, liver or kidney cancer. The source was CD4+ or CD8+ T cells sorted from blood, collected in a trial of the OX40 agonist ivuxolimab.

DNA for the CDR3: TGTGCCAGCAGCGTAGGGACAAACGGAAACACCATATATTTT. Translating gives CASSVGTNGNTIYF. This sequence joins TRBV9 and TRBJ1-3; D may be TRBD1 (5 bases). Germline CDR1 and CDR2: SGDLS and YYNGEE. V lost 0 bases and J 4 bases, leaving 8 bases between the germline ends. The CDR3 contains 14 residues.